Listed below are T cell receptor beta chains from one sample, sequenced in a study of CD8 T cells in Susac syndrome. TCRdb reprocessed the immunoSEQ multiplex PCR reads with MiXCR, giving one entry per CDR3 protein. Found here are approximately 260,000 distinct CDR3 sequences, 90% to 96% of them singletons; the top ten hold roughly 0.1%. Input material: CD4+ T cells from PBMCs. The receptors come from a human donor with Susac syndrome. The CDR3 runs from the conserved cysteine through the conserved F or W. A D gene is named only where the DNA matches it firmly. Where a row states a size, it is once, few, many or the class of an expanded clone; other rows omit it.

NA	TRBV7-3	TRBD1	TRBJ2-5	TGTGCCAGCAGCCGGACAGGGCGGCAAGAGACCCAGTACTTC	CASSRTGRQETQYF
NA	TRBV6-6	TRBD2	TRBJ2-3	TGTGCCAGCAGTTACTCAGCTAGCGGGAGAGGTGATACGCAGTATTTT	CASSYSASGRGDTQYF
NA	TRBV25-1	TRBD1	TRBJ1-1	TGTGCCAGCAGTGAATATAAGGGGGCCTTGACTGAAGCTTTCTTT	CASSEYKGALTEAFF
NA	TRBV6-2/TRBV6-3	NA	TRBJ2-3	TGTGCCAGCACCTCCCGGCGGGGAAGCGATACGCAGTATTTT	CASTSRRGSDTQYF
NA	TRBV12-3/TRBV12-4	NA	TRBJ2-4	TGTGCCAGCAGTAAGTCTAAGGGAGGCATTCAGTACTTC	CASSKSKGGIQYF
NA	TRBV7-9	NA	TRBJ2-7	TGTGCCAGCAGCTTAATGGCAGGGCCGGGCGAGCAGTACTTC	CASSLMAGPGEQYF
NA	TRBV30	NA	TRBJ2-7	TGTGCCTGGAGGCCTGGGAGCTACGAGCAGTACTTC	CAWRPGSYEQYF
NA	TRBV7-6	TRBD2	TRBJ2-7	TGTGCCAGCAGCCACATTCGGGGGGGAGAATACGAGCAGTACTTC	CASSHIRGGEYEQYF
NA	TRBV11-3	TRBD2	TRBJ2-1	TGTGCCAGCAGCCCTACTAGCGGGGGGAACAATGAGCAGTTCTTC	CASSPTSGGNNEQFF
NA	TRBV29-1	NA	TRBJ2-7	TGCAGCGTTGAAGGAGGGACTGGCGGCGGAGTTGAAGAGCAGTACTTC	CSVEGGTGGGVEEQYF
NA	TRBV4-1	NA	TRBJ1-5	TGCGCCAGCAGCCAAGCCGGGACACTTGATCAGCCCCAGCATTTT	CASSQAGTLDQPQHF
NA	TRBV12-3/TRBV12-4	NA	TRBJ2-7	TGTGCCAGCAGAAGCTCTGGGTCCTACGAGCAGTACTTC	CASRSSGSYEQYF
once	TRBV6-5	NA	TRBJ2-7	TGTGCCAGCAGTTTCCCCGGGGTAGGCGAGGAGCAGTACTTC	CASSFPGVGEEQYF
NA	TRBV7-3	NA	TRBJ2-3	TGTGCCAGCAGCCCTGGGACCACAGATACGCAGTATTTT	CASSPGTTDTQYF
NA	TRBV29-1	TRBD1	TRBJ2-7	TGCAGCGTCGCCGGACAGGGGGTATACGAGCAGTACTTC	CSVAGQGVYEQYF
NA	TRBV9	TRBD1	TRBJ1-3	TGTGCCAGCAGCGTTGGGACAGGCCCTTCTGGAAACACCATATATTTT	CASSVGTGPSGNTIYF
NA	TRBV29-1	TRBD1	TRBJ2-4	TGCAGCGGGGGACAGGGGGCGGAAAACATTCAGTACTTC	CSGGQGAENIQYF
once	TRBV30	TRBD1	TRBJ1-2	TGTGCCTGGAGTGATCCTCCATCCGGGACAGGGAATGGATATGGCTACACCTTC	CAWSDPPSGTGNGYGYTF
NA	TRBV27	TRBD2	TRBJ2-2	TGTGCCAGCAGTTACGGACTAGCGAAGAACACCGGGGAGCTGTTTTTT	CASSYGLAKNTGELFF
once	TRBV7-2	NA	TRBJ2-7	TGTGCCAGCAGCCCTAGTGGGATTCCCTACGAGCAGTACTTC	CASSPSGIPYEQYF